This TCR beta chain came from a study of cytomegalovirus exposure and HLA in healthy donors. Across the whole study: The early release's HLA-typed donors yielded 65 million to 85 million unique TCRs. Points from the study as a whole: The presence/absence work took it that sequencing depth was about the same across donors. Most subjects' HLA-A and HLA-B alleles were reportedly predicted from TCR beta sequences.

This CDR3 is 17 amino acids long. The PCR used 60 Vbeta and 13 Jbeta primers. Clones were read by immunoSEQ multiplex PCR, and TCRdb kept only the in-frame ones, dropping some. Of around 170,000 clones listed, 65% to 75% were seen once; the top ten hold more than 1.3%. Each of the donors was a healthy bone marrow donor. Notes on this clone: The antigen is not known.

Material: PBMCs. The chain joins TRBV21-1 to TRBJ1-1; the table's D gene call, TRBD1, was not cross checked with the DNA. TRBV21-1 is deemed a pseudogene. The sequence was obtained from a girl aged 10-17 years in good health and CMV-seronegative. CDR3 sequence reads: CASIRTYRDRGNTEAFF. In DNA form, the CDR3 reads TGTGCCAGCATCAGAACTTACCGGGACAGGGGGAACACTGAAGCTTTCTTT.